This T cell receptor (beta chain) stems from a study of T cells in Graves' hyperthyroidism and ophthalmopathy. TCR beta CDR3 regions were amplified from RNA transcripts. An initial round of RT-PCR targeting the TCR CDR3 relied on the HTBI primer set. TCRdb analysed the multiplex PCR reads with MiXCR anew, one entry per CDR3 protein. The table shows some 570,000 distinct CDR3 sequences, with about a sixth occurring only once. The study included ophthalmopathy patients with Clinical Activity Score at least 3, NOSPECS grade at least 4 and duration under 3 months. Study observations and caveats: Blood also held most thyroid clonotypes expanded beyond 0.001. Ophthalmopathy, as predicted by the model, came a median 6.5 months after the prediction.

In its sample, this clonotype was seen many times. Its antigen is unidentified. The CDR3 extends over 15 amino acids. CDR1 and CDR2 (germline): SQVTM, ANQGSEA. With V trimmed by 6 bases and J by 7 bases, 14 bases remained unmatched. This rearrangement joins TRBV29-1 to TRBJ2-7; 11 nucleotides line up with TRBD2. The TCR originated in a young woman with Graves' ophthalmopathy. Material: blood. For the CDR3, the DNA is TGCAGCGTCCCCGCCTTAGGACTAGCGGGTTGGGAGCAGTACTTC. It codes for CSVPALGLAGWEQYF.